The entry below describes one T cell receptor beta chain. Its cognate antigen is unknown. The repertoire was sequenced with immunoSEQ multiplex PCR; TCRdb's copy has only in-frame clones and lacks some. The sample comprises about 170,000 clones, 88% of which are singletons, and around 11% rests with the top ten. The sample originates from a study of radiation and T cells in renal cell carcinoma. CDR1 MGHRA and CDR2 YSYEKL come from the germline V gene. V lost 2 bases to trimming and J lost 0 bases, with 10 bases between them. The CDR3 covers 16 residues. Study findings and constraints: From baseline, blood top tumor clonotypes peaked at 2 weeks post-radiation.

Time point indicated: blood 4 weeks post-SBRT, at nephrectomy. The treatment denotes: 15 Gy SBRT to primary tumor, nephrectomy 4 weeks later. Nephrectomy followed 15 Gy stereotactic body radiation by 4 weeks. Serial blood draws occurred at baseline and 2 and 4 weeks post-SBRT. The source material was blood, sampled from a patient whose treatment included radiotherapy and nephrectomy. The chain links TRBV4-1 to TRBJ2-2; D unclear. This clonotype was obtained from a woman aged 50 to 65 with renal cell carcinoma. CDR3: CASSQRSRSNTGELFF. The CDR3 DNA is TGCGCCAGCAGCCAAAGGTCCCGATCGAACACCGGGGAGCTGTTTTTT.